This T cell receptor beta chain came from a study of cytomegalovirus exposure and HLA in healthy donors. A note on this clone: No antigen is known for it.

Clones were sequenced by immunoSEQ multiplex PCR, and TCRdb holds only the in-frame ones, with some missing. The sample lists fewer than 120,000 clones; roughly nine tenths were seen once. General study results and limits: Cytomegalovirus association was listed for 170 or so TCR beta chains. Clusters of TCRs from the first cohort tended to co-occur in the 120 or so validation repertoires (as a later analysis found).

Germline lookup yields CDR1 SEHNR and CDR2 FQNEAQ (reference sequence). The CDR3 consists of 17 residues. V was pared by 5 bases and J by 1 base, with 18 bases between. The TCR sequence derives from a young woman in good health and CMV-seronegative. The chain joins TRBV7-9 to TRBJ1-3, with a tentative D call TRBD1 (5 bases). The sample comprised PBMCs. CDR3 sequence: CASSPRRDGSSGNTIYF. The CDR3, as DNA: TGTGCCAGCAGCCCCAGGAGGGACGGGAGTTCTGGAAACACCATATATTTT.